The clone carrying this TCR beta chain was recorded at least ten times. Using RNA transcripts as the source, TCR beta CDR3 regions were amplified. Researchers ran a first-round RT-PCR on the TCR CDR3 using the HTBI primer set. TCRdb fed the multiplex PCR reads into MiXCR, producing one record per CDR3 protein. Found here are 330,000 or so distinct CDR3 sequences, 15% to 20% of them singletons; the top ten hold around a sixth. This CDR3 is 15 amino acids long. Germline CDR1 is LNHNV and CDR2 is YYDKDF (reference sequence). V was pared by 1 base and J by 7 bases, with 17 bases between. The data belong to a study of T cells in Graves' hyperthyroidism and ophthalmopathy.

This chain connects TRBV15 to TRBJ2-7; D is possibly TRBD1 (5 bases). This clonotype was sampled from a woman in her 40s with Graves' ophthalmopathy. The sequencing sample was made of blood. The CDR3 here is CATSRAQTEYLEQYF. The DNA of the CDR3 is TGTGCCACCAGCAGAGCACAGACAGAGTACTTAGAGCAGTACTTC.